The 17 T cell receptor beta chains presented below share a single source sample, sequenced in a study of cytomegalovirus exposure and HLA in healthy donors. PCR employed 60 Vbeta and 13 Jbeta primers. Repertoires were generated with immunoSEQ multiplex PCR, while TCRdb's copy carries only in-frame clones and drops some. The sample has fewer than 120,000 clones; around 80% are singletons. Specimen: PBMCs. Every receptor here comes from a young man in good health and CMV-seropositive.

V gene TRBV2 combines with J gene TRBJ2-3, with 7 bases that match TRBD1. CDR3 length: 15 residues. Per germline, CDR1 SNHLY and CDR2 FYNNEI. The junction had 12 bases not matched to a gene; V was cut back by 4 bases and J by 8 bases. Here the CDR3 DNA reads TGTGCCAGCAGTGGGGACAGTCCGCTACAGGGTACGCAGTATTTT. It is translated as CASSGDSPLQGTQYF.

This chain links TRBV15 with TRBJ2-6; D uncertain. This CDR3 is built from 17 residues. Germline values: CDR1 LNHNV, CDR2 YYDKDF (reference sequence). Deletions cut 0 bases from V and 2 bases from J, with 11 bases between. CDR3 coding DNA: TGTGCCACCAGCAGAGAAGGCGGAAGCACTGGGGCCAACGTCCTGACTTTC. This codes for CATSREGGSTGANVLTF.

This clone was detected a few times. The chain couples TRBV5-6 to TRBJ1-3, with D tentatively TRBD1 (5 bases). Trimming took 1 base from V and 11 from J, leaving 16 bases between them. From germline, CDR1 is SGHDT and CDR2 YYEEEE. The CDR3 has 14 amino acids. The CDR3 spells CASSLYAPAGAIYF. CDR3 in DNA: TGTGCCAGCAGCTTGTACGCCCCGGCGGGGGCCATATATTTT.

V is TRBV5-1 and J is TRBJ2-3, with D perhaps TRBD1 (6 bases). V was pared by 0 bases and J by 4 bases, with 12 bases between. The length of the CDR3 is 15 residues. From germline, CDR1 is SGHRS and CDR2 YFSETQ. The CDR3 region is CASSLDSGGADTQYF. The CDR3 coding sequence is TGCGCCAGCAGCTTGGATTCTGGGGGCGCAGATACGCAGTATTTT.

DNA for the CDR3: TGTGCCAGCAGTCCCCTTTATGGCTACACCTTC. It encodes CASSPLYGYTF. The V call is TRBV2, the J call TRBJ1-2; D is uncertain. The CDR3 extends over 11 amino acids. CDR1 SNHLY and CDR2 FYNNEI come from the germline V gene. V was pared by 5 bases and J by 5 bases, with 6 bases between.

CDR3 DNA: TGCAGCGTTAAGCCCGCAATAGCCAAAAACATTCAGTACTTC. Translating gives CSVKPAIAKNIQYF. The chain is built from TRBV29-1 and TRBJ2-4; D not certain. The CDR3 sequence is 14 residues long. Trimming shortened V by 5 bases and J by 0 bases, and 11 bases separated the two germline ends. Germline V CDR1 and CDR2: SQVTM, ANQGSEA.

The chain uses TRBV11-2 and TRBJ1-6, with TRBD1 as a possible D gene (5 bases). The CDR3 has 15 residues. Trimming took off 2 bases at V and 5 bases at J, with 10 bases between the two ends. Germline V gives CDR1 SGHAT, CDR2 FQNNGV. The CDR3 bases are TGTGCCAGCAGCTTAACAGGTGGCGATAATTCACCCCTCCACTTT. It codes for CASSLTGGDNSPLHF.

In its sample, this clone was seen once. The J gene is TRBJ2-1, the V gene TRBV9; TRBD2 aligns across 7 bases. Germline V gene sequence: CDR1 SGDLS, CDR2 YYNGEE. The J segment lost 2 bases and the V segment lost 3 bases, leaving 8 bases of the junction unmatched. The CDR3 runs to 16 residues. CDR3 nucleotide sequence: TGTGCCAGCAGCGGTAAAGGGGCGGGGGCCTACAATGAGCAGTTCTTC. Translating gives CASSGKGAGAYNEQFF.

The CDR3 is CASSLVEGRGQETQYF. For the CDR3, the DNA is TGTGCCAGCAGTTTGGTAGAAGGTCGGGGCCAAGAGACCCAGTACTTC. This chain connects TRBV28 to TRBJ2-5; weak D call: TRBD2 (5 bases). Germline V gene data show CDR1 as MDHEN and CDR2 as SYDVKM. The CDR3 runs to 16 residues. Deletions cut 3 bases from V and 1 base from J, with 15 bases between.

The chain joins TRBV30 to TRBJ1-1; maybe TRBD1 (5 bases). CDR3 length: 14 amino acids. V gave up 2 bases and J gave up 1 base, with 11 bases separating them. Germline CDR1 is GTSNPN and CDR2 is SVGIG (reference sequence). CDR3 bases: TGTGCCTGGAGTATCATGGGGCCGAACACTGAAGCTTTCTTT. Translated, it gives CAWSIMGPNTEAFF.

CDR3 sequence (DNA): TGCGCCAGCAGCCCTGACACAGGGTTTGGCTACACCTTC. It codes for CASSPDTGFGYTF. The chain combines TRBV5-1 with TRBJ1-2; D may be TRBD1 (6 bases). Germline loops: CDR1 SGHRS, CDR2 YFSETQ. The V end was cut by 4 bases, the J end by 7 bases, with 14 bases between. The CDR3 spans 13 residues.

The rearrangement joins TRBV13 to TRBJ2-7, with TRBD1 matching 7 bases. The CDR3 covers 14 residues. The trim removed 4 bases at V and 2 bases at J, leaving 5 bases unmatched. The germline V gene encodes CDR1 PRHDT and CDR2 FYEKMQ (reference sequence). CDR3 bases: TGTGCCAGCAGCTCAGGGACAGATACCTACGAGCAGTACTTC. Translating gives CASSSGTDTYEQYF.

This clone was picked up a small number of times. The V gene is TRBV7-9, the J gene TRBJ1-2, with D possibly TRBD1 on 6 matching bases. Germline lookup yields CDR1 SEHNR and CDR2 FQNEAQ (reference sequence). The CDR3 is 14 residues long. Between the trimmed V and J ends, which lost 4 bases and 2 bases, there was a span of 11 bases. In nucleotides, the CDR3 is TGTGCCAGCAGCTCTACAGGGACAAACTATGGCTACACCTTC. Translated, it gives CASSSTGTNYGYTF.

J is TRBJ2-3 and V is TRBV5-1, with TRBD2 as a possible D gene (5 bases). Trimming cost V 5 bases and J 1 base, with 14 bases left between them. The CDR3 has 15 residues. Germline lookup yields CDR1 SGHRS and CDR2 YFSETQ. In DNA form, the CDR3 reads TGCGCCAGCAGACCGGGGAGAGCGGGCACAGATACGCAGTATTTT. Amino acids: CASRPGRAGTDTQYF.

The rearrangement joins TRBV5-4 to TRBJ2-5, with 9 bases fitting TRBD1. The CDR3 covers 14 residues. The germline V gene has CDR1 SGHNT and CDR2 YYREEE (reference sequence). V shed 3 bases, J shed 3 bases, and the junction held 3 bases outside the gene matches. This CDR3 is CASSWTGVEETQYF. In DNA form, the CDR3 reads TGTGCCAGCAGCTGGACAGGGGTTGAAGAGACCCAGTACTTC.

The gene calls are TRBV4-1 and TRBJ2-3, with a possible D match to TRBD1 (6 bases). Per germline, CDR1 MGHRA and CDR2 YSYEKL. This CDR3 has 14 amino acids. V lost 6 bases and J lost 3, with 13 bases in between. This CDR3 reads CASSRPGVTDTQYF. The CDR3 region has the DNA TGCGCCAGCAGTCGGCCAGGGGTAACAGATACGCAGTATTTT.

The chain combines TRBV7-9 with TRBJ1-4, with D hard to call. CDR3 length: 19 amino acids. CDR1 SEHNR and CDR2 FQNEAQ come from the germline V gene (reference sequence). With 1 base removed from V and 1 base from J, the gap between germline ends came to 19 bases. The chain's CDR3 is CASSLGREWVMQTNEKLFF. The DNA for the CDR3 is TGTGCCAGCAGCTTAGGTCGGGAGTGGGTTATGCAAACTAATGAAAAACTGTTTTTT.